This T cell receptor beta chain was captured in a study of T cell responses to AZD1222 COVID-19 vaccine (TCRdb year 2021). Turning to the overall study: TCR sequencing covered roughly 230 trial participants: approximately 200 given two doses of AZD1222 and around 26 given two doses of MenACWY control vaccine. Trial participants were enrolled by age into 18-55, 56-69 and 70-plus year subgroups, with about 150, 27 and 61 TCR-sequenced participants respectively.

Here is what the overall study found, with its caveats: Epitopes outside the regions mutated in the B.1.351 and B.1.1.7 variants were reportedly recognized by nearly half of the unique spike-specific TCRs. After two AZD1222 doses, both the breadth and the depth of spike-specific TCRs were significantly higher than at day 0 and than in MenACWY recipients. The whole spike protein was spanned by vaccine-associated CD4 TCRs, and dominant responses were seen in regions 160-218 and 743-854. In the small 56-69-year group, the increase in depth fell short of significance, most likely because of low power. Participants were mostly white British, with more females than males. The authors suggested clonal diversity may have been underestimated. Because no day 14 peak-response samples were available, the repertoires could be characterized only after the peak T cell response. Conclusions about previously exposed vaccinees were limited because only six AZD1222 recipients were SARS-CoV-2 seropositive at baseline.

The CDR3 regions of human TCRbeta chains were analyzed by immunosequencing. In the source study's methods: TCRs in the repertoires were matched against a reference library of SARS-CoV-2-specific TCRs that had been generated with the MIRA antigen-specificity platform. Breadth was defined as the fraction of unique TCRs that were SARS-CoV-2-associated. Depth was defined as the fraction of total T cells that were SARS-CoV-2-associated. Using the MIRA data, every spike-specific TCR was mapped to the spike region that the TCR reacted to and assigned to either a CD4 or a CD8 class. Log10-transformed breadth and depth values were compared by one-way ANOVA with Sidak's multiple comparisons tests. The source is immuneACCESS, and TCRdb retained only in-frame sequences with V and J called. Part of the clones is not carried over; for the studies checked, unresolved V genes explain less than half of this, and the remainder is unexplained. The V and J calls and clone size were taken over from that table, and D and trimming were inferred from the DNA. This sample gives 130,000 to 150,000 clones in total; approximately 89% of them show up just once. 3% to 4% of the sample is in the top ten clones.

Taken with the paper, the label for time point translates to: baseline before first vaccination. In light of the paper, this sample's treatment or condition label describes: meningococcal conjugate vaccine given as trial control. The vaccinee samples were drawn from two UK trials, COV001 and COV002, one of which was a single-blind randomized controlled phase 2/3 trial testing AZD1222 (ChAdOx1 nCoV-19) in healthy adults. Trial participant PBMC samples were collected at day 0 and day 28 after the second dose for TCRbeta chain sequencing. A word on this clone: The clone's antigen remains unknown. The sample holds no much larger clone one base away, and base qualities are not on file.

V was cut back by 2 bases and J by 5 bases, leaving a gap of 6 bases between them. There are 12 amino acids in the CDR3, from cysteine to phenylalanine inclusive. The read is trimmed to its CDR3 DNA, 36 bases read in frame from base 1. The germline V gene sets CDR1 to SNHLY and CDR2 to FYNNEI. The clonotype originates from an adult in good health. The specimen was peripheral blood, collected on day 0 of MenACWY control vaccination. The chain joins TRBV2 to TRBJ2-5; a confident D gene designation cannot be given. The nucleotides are TGTGCCAGCAGTGAATTTCAGGAGACCCAGTACTTC. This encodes CASSEFQETQYF.